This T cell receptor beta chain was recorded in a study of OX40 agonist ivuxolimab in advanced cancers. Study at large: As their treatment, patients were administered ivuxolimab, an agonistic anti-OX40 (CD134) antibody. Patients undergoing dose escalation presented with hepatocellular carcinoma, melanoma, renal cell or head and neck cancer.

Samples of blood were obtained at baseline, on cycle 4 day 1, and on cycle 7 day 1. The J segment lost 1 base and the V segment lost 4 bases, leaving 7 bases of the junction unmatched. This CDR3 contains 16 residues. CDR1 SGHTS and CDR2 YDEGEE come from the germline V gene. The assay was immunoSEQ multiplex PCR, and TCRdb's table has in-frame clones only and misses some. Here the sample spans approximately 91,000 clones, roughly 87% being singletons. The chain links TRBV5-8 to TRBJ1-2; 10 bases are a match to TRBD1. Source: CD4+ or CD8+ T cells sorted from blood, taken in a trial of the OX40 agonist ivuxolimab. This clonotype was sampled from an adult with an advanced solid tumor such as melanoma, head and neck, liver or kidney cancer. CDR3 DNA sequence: TGTGCCAGCAGCCGCCCGACAGGGGGCCATAACTATGGCTACACCTTC. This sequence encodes CASSRPTGGHNYGYTF.